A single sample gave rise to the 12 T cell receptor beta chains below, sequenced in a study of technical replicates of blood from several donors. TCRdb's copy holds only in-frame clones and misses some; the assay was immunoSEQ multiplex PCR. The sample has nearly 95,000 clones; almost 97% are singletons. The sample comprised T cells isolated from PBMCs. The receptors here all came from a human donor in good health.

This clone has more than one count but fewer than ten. The CDR3 spells CASSPTGLATDTQYF. CDR3 nucleotides: TGTGCCAGCAGCCCTACCGGACTAGCAACAGATACGCAGTATTTT. This chain uses TRBV7-3 with TRBJ2-3, with TRBD2 matching over 8 bases. The germline V gene has CDR1 SGHTA and CDR2 FQGTGA. There are 15 residues in the CDR3. Trimming took 5 bases from V and 3 from J; bases not matched to a gene: 7.

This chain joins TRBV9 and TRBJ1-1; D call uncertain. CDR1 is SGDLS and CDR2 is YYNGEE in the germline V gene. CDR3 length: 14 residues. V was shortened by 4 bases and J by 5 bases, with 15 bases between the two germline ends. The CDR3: CASSLYDGGTEAFF. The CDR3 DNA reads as TGTGCCAGCAGCCTCTACGACGGAGGGACTGAAGCTTTCTTT.

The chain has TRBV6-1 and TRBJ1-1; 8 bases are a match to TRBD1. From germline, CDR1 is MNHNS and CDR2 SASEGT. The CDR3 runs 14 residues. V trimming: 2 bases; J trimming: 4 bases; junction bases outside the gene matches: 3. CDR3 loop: CASSEYRGGTEAFF. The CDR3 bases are TGTGCCAGCAGTGAATACAGGGGGGGCACTGAAGCTTTCTTT.

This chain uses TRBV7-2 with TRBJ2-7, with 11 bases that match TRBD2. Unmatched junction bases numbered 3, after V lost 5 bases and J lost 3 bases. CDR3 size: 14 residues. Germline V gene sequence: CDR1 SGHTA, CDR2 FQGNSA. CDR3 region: CASSGTSGNYEQYF. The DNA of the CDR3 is TGTGCCAGCAGCGGGACTAGCGGTAACTACGAGCAGTACTTC.

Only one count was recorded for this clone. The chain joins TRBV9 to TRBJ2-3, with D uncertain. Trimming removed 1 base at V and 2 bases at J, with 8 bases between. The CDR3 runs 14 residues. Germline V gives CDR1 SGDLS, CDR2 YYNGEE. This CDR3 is CASSVLSLTDTQYF. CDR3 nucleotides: TGTGCCAGCAGCGTACTCTCTCTCACAGATACGCAGTATTTT.

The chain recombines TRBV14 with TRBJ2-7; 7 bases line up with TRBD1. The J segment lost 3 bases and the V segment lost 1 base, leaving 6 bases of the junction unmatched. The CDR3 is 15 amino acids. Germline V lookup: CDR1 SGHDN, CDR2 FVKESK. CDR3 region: CASSQGTGRLYEQYF. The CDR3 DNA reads TGTGCCAGCAGCCAAGGGACAGGCAGGCTCTACGAGCAGTACTTC.

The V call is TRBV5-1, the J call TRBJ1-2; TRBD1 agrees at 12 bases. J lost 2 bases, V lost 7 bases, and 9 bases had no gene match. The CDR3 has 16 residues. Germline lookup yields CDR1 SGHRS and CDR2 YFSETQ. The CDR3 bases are TGCGCCAGCTTGGGGACAGGGGGCTTGACCAACTATGGCTACACCTTC. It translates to CASLGTGGLTNYGYTF.

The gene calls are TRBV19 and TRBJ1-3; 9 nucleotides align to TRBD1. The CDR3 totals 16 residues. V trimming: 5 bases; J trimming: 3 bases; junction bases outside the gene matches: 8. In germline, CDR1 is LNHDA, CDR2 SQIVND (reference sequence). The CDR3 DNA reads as TGTGCCAGTAGTCCAGCGACAGGGGGTAGTGGAAACACCATATATTTT. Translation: CASSPATGGSGNTIYF.

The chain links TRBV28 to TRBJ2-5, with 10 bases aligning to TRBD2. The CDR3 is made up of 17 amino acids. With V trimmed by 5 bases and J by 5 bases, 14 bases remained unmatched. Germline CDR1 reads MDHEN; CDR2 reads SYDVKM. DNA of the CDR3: TGTGCCAGCAGTCGCCCACTAGCGGGATATTTAATGGAGACCCAGTACTTC. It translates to CASSRPLAGYLMETQYF.

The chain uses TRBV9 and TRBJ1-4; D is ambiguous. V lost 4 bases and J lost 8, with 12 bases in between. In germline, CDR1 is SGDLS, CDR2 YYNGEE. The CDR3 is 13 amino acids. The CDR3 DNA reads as TGTGCCAGCAGCACCCAAGGAGGGGAAAAACTGTTTTTT. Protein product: CASSTQGGEKLFF.

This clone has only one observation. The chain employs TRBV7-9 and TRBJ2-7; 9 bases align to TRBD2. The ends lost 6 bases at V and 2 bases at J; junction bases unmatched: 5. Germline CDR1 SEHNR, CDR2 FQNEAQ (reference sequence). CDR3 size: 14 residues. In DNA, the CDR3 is TGTGCCAGCAGTCCAAGACTAGCGGCCTACGAGCAGTACTTC. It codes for CASSPRLAAYEQYF. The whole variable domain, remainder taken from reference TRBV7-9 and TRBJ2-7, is DTGVSQNPRHKITKRGQNVTFRCDPISEHNRLYWYRQTLGQGPEFLTYFQNEAQLEKSRLLSDRFSAERPKGSFSTLEIQRTEQGDSAMYLCASSPRLAAYEQYFGPGTRLTVT.

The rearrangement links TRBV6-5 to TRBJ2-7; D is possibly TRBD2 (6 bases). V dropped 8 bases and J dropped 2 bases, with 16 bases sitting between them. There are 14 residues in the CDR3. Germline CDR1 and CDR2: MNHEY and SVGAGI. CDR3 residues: CASGPTEGPYEQYF. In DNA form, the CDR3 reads TGTGCCAGCGGACCCACGGAGGGACCCTACGAGCAGTACTTC.